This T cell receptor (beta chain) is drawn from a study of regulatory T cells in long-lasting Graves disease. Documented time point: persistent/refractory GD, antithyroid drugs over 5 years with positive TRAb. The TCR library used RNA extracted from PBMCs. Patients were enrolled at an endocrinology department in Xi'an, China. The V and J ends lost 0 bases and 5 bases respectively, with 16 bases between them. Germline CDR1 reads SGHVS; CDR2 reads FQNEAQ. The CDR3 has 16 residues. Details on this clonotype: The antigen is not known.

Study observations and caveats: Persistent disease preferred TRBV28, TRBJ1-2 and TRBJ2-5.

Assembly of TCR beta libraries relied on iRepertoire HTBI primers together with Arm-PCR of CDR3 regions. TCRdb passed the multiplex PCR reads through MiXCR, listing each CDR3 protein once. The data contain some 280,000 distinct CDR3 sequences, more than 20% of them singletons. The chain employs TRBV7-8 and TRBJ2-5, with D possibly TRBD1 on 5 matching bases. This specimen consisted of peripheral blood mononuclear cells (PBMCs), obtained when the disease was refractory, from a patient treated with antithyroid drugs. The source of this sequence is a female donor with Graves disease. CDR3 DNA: TGTGCCAGCAGCTTAGCACAGGCAGCCAGGTCGGAGACCCAGTACTTC. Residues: CASSLAQAARSETQYF. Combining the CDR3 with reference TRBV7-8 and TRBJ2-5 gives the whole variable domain GAGVSQSPRYKVAKRGQDVALRCDPISGHVSLFWYQQALGQGPEFLTYFQNEAQLDKSGLPSDRFFAERPEGSVSTLKIQRTQQEDSAVYLCASSLAQAARSETQYFGPGTRLLVL.